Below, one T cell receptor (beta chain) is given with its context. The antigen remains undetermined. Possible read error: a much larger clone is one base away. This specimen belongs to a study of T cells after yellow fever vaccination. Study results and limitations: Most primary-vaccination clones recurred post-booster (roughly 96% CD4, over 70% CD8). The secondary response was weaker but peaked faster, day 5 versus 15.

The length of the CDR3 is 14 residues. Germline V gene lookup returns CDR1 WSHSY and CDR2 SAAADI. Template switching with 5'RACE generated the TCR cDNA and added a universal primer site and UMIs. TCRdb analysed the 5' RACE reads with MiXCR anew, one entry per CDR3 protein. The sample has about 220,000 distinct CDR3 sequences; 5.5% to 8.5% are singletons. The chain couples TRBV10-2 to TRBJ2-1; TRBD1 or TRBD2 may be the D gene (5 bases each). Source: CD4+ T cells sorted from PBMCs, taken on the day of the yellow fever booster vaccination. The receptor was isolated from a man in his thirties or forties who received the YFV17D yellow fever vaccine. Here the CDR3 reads CTSRRGAVDNEQFF. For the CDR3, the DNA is TGCACCAGCAGAAGAGGGGCAGTTGACAATGAGCAGTTCTTC.